This T cell receptor (beta chain) was identified during a study of CD8 T cells in Susac syndrome. cDNA came from around 0.5 to 1 ug RNA primed by random hexamers. Each CDR3 protein gets one entry after TCRdb re-called the immunoSEQ multiplex PCR reads with MiXCR. The table includes about 80,000 distinct CDR3 sequences, 96% detected once. This CDR3 has 14 amino acids. Trimming took 6 bases from V and 2 from J, leaving 11 bases between them. From germline, CDR1 is SGDLS and CDR2 YYNGEE. This TCR came from a human donor with Susac syndrome. Sequencing was performed on CD8+ T cells from PBMCs. The V call is TRBV9, the J call TRBJ2-2; D perhaps matches TRBD1 (6 bases). The CDR3 is CASTDRTNTGELFF. CDR3 nucleotides: TGTGCCAGCACCGACAGGACCAACACCGGGGAGCTGTTTTTT.